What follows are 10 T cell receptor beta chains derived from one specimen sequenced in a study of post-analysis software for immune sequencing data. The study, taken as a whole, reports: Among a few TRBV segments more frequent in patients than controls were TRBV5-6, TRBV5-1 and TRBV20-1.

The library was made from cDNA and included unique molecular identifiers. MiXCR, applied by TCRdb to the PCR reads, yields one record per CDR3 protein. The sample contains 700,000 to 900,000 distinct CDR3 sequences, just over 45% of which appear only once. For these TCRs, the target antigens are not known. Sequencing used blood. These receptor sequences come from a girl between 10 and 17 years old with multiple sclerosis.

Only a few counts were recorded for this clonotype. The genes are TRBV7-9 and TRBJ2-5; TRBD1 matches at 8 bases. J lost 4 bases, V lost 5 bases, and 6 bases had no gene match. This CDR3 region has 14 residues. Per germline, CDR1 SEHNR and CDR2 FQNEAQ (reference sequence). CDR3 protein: CASSRTGWGETQYF. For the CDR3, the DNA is TGTGCCAGCAGCCGGACAGGGTGGGGAGAGACCCAGTACTTC.

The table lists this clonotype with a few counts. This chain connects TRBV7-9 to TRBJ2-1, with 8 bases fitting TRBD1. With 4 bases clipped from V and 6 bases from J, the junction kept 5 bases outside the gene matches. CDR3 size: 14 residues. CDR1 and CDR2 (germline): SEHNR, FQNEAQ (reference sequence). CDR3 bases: TGTGCCAGCAGCTCAGGGGGCGCCCCCAATGAGCAGTTCTTC. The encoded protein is CASSSGGAPNEQFF.

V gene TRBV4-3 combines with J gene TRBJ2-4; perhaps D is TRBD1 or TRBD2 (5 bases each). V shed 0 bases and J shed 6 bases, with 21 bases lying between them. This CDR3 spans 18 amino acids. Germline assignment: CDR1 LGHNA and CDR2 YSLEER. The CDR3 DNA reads TGCGCCAGCAGCCAAGATTTAAGGACATTGGGGGTTATAAACATTCAGTACTTC. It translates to CASSQDLRTLGVINIQYF.

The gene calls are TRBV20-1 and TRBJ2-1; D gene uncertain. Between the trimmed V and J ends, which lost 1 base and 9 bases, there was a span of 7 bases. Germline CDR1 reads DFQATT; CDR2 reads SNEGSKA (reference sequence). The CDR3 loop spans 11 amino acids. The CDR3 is CSARVNSEQFF. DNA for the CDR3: TGCAGTGCTAGAGTCAACAGTGAGCAGTTCTTC.

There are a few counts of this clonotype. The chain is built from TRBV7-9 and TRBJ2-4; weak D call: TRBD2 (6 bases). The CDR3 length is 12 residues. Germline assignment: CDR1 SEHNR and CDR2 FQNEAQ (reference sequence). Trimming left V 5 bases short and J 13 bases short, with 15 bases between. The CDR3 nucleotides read TGTGCCAGCAGCGTCAACCCTCGGGAGCAGTACTTC. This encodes CASSVNPREQYF.

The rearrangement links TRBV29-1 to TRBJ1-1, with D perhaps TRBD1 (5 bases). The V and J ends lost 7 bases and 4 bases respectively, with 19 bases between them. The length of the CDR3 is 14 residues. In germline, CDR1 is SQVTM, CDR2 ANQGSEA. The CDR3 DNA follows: TGCAGCGCTAACCGCGGAGGGGCGGTCACTGAAGCTTTCTTT. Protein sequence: CSANRGGAVTEAFF.

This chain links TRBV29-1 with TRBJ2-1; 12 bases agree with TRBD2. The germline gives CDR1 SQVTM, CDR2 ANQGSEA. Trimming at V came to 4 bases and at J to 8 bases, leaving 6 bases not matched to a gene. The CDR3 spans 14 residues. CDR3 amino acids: CSVASLAGGDEQFF. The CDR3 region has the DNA TGCAGCGTTGCTAGTCTAGCGGGAGGGGATGAGCAGTTCTTC.

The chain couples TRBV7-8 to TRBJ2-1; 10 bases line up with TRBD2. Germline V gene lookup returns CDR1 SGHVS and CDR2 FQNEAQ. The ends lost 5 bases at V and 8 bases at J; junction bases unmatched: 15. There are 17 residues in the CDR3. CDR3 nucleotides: TGTGCCAGCAGCCTTCGACGAGCGGGAGGGCCTGGCGATGAGCAGTTCTTC. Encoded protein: CASSLRRAGGPGDEQFF.

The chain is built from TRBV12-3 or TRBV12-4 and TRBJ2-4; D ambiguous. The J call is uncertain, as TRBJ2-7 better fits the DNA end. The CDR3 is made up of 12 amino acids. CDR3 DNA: TGTGCCAGCAGTTTACCGCCTAACGAGCAGTACTTC. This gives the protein CASSLPPNEQYF.

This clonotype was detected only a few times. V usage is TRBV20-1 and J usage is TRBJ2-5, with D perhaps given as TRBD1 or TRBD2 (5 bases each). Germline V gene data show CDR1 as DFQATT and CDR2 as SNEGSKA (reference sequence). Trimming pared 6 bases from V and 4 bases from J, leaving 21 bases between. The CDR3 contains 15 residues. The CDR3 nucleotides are TGCAGTGCGGGCGGTGGGGGAACACTCGGAGAGACCCAGTACTTC. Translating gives CSAGGGGTLGETQYF.